The 19 T cell receptor beta chains below come from one sample, sequenced in a study of cytomegalovirus exposure and HLA in healthy donors. The PCR ran on 60 Vbeta and 13 Jbeta primers. Sequencing was performed with immunoSEQ multiplex PCR; in TCRdb, only in-frame clones are kept and a portion is missing. The sample has around 140,000 clones, around 82% seen once. The sample comprised PBMCs. These TCRs come from a female donor in good health and CMV-seronegative.

The chain has TRBV18 and TRBJ2-1; TRBD1 matches 8 bases. CDR1 and CDR2 from the germline V gene are KGHSH and LQKENI. This CDR3 has 15 residues. The J segment lost 4 bases and the V segment lost 2 bases, leaving 4 bases of the junction unmatched. CDR3 residues: CASSPRQGAYNEQFF. CDR3 nucleotides: TGTGCCAGCTCACCAAGGCAGGGGGCGTACAATGAGCAGTTCTTC.

V and J are TRBV28 and TRBJ2-1, with a possible D match to TRBD2 (6 bases). V dropped 2 bases and J dropped 15 bases, with 26 bases sitting between them. There are 16 residues in the CDR3. The V gene's germline CDR1 is MDHEN and CDR2 SYDVKM. CDR3 protein: CASSLVLGLPLTELFF. The CDR3 region has the DNA TGTGCCAGCAGTTTAGTTCTGGGACTCCCCCTGACGGAACTGTTCTTC.

This clone was seen a single time. The chain couples TRBV30 to TRBJ1-5; D not resolved. Per germline, CDR1 GTSNPN and CDR2 SVGIG (reference sequence). This CDR3 is 14 amino acids long. V lost 0 bases and J lost 9, with 15 bases in between. CDR3 in amino acids: CAWSVSFVLWPQHF. Written as DNA, the CDR3 is TGTGCCTGGAGTGTTAGTTTCGTTTTGTGGCCCCAGCATTTT.

The V call is TRBV5-1, the J call TRBJ2-7; D perhaps matches TRBD1 (5 bases). With 4 bases removed from V and 3 bases from J, the gap between germline ends came to 11 bases. The CDR3 is made up of 13 amino acids. CDR1 and CDR2 from the germline V gene are SGHRS and YFSETQ. Here the CDR3 reads CASSRGDSYEQYF. The CDR3 DNA is TGCGCCAGCAGCCGCGGAGACAGCTACGAGCAGTACTTC.

The V and J genes are TRBV18 and TRBJ2-6; 8 bases are a match to TRBD1. The CDR3 loop spans 17 amino acids. Germline values: CDR1 KGHSH, CDR2 LQKENI. V lost 4 bases to trimming and J lost 2 bases; unmatched junction nucleotides: 7. The CDR3 is CASSLDRASTGANVLTF. DNA of the CDR3: TGTGCCAGCTCACTGGACAGGGCCTCGACTGGGGCCAACGTCCTGACTTTC.

This clone was counted a few times. This chain links TRBV5-1 with TRBJ1-1, with D maybe TRBD1 (6 bases). Germline loops: CDR1 SGHRS, CDR2 YFSETQ. Trimming removed 3 bases from V and 1 base from J, with 19 bases in between. The CDR3 extends over 17 amino acids. As DNA, the CDR3 is TGCGCCAGCAGCTCCCGCCTCAGTCAGGGGAGGAACACTGAAGCTTTCTTT. Its protein is CASSSRLSQGRNTEAFF.

J is TRBJ2-1 and V is TRBV7-2; 9 nucleotides align to TRBD2. The V gene's germline CDR1 is SGHTA and CDR2 FQGNSA. The length of the CDR3 is 16 residues. The V gene end was trimmed by 2 bases and the J gene end by 8 bases; junction bases not matched to a gene: 10. CDR3 nucleotides: TGTGCCAGCAGCTTAAATAAGCGGGGGGCCCTAGATGAGCAGTTCTTC. It yields the protein CASSLNKRGALDEQFF.

V is TRBV18 and J is TRBJ2-1, with TRBD2 identical over 14 bases. This CDR3 comprises 15 residues. The germline V gene has CDR1 KGHSH and CDR2 LQKENI. Germline trimming cut 6 bases from V and 7 bases from J; bases unmatched to any gene: 5. The CDR3 DNA sequence: TGTGCCAGCTCCCCCGGACTAGCGGGAGGAAATGAGCAGTTCTTC. As protein: CASSPGLAGGNEQFF. The full variable domain, completed using reference TRBV18 and TRBJ2-1, is NAGVMQNPRHLVRRRGQEARLRCSPMKGHSHVYWYRQLPEEGLKFMVYLQKENIIDESGMPKERFSAEFPKEGPSILRIQQVVRGDSAAYFCASSPGLAGGNEQFFGPGTRLTVL.

The chain employs TRBV25-1 and TRBJ2-3; D gene ambiguous. There are 13 residues in the CDR3. Germline V gene sequence: CDR1 MGHDK, CDR2 SYGVNS. With 1 base removed from V and 7 bases from J, the gap between germline ends came to 9 bases. CDR3 protein: CASSELGRHTQYF. The CDR3 bases are TGTGCCAGCAGTGAATTGGGCCGGCATACGCAGTATTTT. Based on the CDR3 plus reference TRBV25-1 and TRBJ2-3, the full variable domain is EADIYQTPRYLVIGTGKKITLECSQTMGHDKMYWYQQDPGMELHLIHYSYGVNSTEKGDLSSESTVSRIRTEHFPLTLESARPSHTSQYLCASSELGRHTQYFGPGTRLTVL.

V gene TRBV11-1 combines with J gene TRBJ2-2; D is perhaps TRBD1 (5 bases). Trimming stripped 5 bases from V and 0 bases from J, with 13 bases between. Germline CDR1 SGHAT, CDR2 FQDESV (reference sequence). CDR3 length: 16 amino acids. CDR3 amino acids: CASSRRGHANTGELFF. The CDR3 nucleotides read TGTGCCAGCAGCCGAAGAGGACATGCGAACACCGGGGAGCTGTTTTTT.

The chain links TRBV28 to TRBJ2-7, with 14 bases that match TRBD2. The CDR3 runs to 18 residues. Germline CDR1 and CDR2: MDHEN and SYDVKM. V trimming: 2 bases; J trimming: 4 bases; junction bases outside the gene matches: 10. The chain's CDR3 is CASSLLRLAGGFAYEQYF. For the CDR3, the DNA is TGTGCCAGCAGTTTACTAAGACTAGCGGGAGGGTTTGCGTACGAGCAGTACTTC. Filled out from reference TRBV28 and TRBJ2-7, the complete variable domain reads DVKVTQSSRYLVKRTGEKVFLECVQDMDHENMFWYRQDPGLGLRLIYFSYDVKMKEKGDIPEGYSVSREKKERFSLILESASTNQTSMYLCASSLLRLAGGFAYEQYFGPGTRLTVT.

V usage is TRBV27 and J usage is TRBJ1-1, with D possibly being TRBD1 (5 bases). From germline, CDR1 is MNHEY and CDR2 SMNVEV (reference sequence). The V end was cut by 7 bases, the J end by 5 bases, with 20 bases between. This CDR3 spans 15 amino acids. The CDR3 loop reads CASTSQGVLWTEAFF. The CDR3 DNA is TGTGCCAGCACCTCCCAGGGTGTATTGTGGACTGAAGCTTTCTTT.

V usage is TRBV29-1 and J usage is TRBJ2-7; TRBD1 aligns across 8 bases. The CDR3 extends over 14 amino acids. The V gene end was trimmed by 4 bases and the J gene end by 2 bases; junction bases not matched to a gene: 7. Per germline, CDR1 SQVTM and CDR2 ANQGSEA. CDR3 amino acids: CSVGWDRPPYEQYF. The CDR3 DNA follows: TGCAGCGTTGGATGGGACAGGCCCCCCTACGAGCAGTACTTC.

V gene TRBV2 combines with J gene TRBJ2-3, with 11 positions matching TRBD2. The CDR3 is made up of 15 amino acids. J was trimmed by 3 bases and V by 1 base; bases with no gene match: 0. In germline, CDR1 is SNHLY, CDR2 FYNNEI. Here the CDR3 DNA reads TGTGCCAGCAGTGAAGGGACTAGCGGGACAGATACGCAGTATTTT. Translated, it gives CASSEGTSGTDTQYF. The whole variable domain, remainder taken from reference TRBV2 and TRBJ2-3, is EPEVTQTPSHQVTQMGQEVILRCVPISNHLYFYWYRQILGQKVEFLVSFYNNEISEKSEIFDDQFSVERPDGSNFTLKIRSTKLEDSAMYFCASSEGTSGTDTQYFGPGTRLTVL.

The rearrangement links TRBV29-1 to TRBJ1-1; TRBD1 agrees at 8 bases. Germline V gene data show CDR1 as SQVTM and CDR2 as ANQGSEA. The V gene end was trimmed by 7 bases and the J gene end by 7 bases; junction bases not matched to a gene: 11. This CDR3 has 13 amino acids. The CDR3 loop is CSAGTGTGGEAFF. Written as DNA, the CDR3 is TGCAGCGCCGGTACGGGGACAGGAGGTGAAGCTTTCTTT.

This rearrangement joins TRBV5-1 to TRBJ1-1; 7 nucleotides align to TRBD1. J lost 1 base, V lost 4 bases, and 4 bases had no gene match. The CDR3 totals 14 residues. CDR1 and CDR2 (germline): SGHRS, YFSETQ. CDR3 region: CASSETGQNTEAFF. The CDR3, as DNA: TGCGCCAGCAGCGAGACAGGGCAGAACACTGAAGCTTTCTTT. Complete variable domain (other parts from reference TRBV5-1 and TRBJ1-1): KAGVTQTPRYLIKTRGQQVTLSCSPISGHRSVSWYQQTPGQGLQFLFEYFSETQRNKGNFPGRFSGRQFSNSRSEMNVSTLELGDSALYLCASSETGQNTEAFFGQGTRLTVV.

The V and J genes are TRBV10-2 and TRBJ2-3; TRBD2 matches at 12 bases. This CDR3 has 15 amino acids. Germline V CDR1 and CDR2: WSHSY, SAAADI. The V segment lost 6 bases and the J segment 2 bases; nucleotides outside the gene matches: 3. CDR3 coding DNA: TGCGCCAGCAGAGGACTAGCGGGACCCACAGATACGCAGTATTTT. Translated, it gives CASRGLAGPTDTQYF.

The chain uses TRBV7-2 and TRBJ2-7; possibly TRBD1 for D (5 bases). Trimming took 3 bases from V and 6 from J, leaving 15 bases between them. This CDR3 has 14 amino acids. From germline, CDR1 is SGHTA and CDR2 FQGNSA. The CDR3 loop reads CASSFTGTLGEQYF. The DNA of the CDR3 is TGTGCCAGCAGCTTCACAGGAACTCTCGGCGAGCAGTACTTC.

The chain combines TRBV27 with TRBJ2-7; D is possibly TRBD1 (5 bases). The CDR3 covers 15 residues. CDR1 and CDR2 (germline): MNHEY, SMNVEV (reference sequence). Trimming shortened V by 2 bases and J by 0 bases, and 11 bases separated the two germline ends. The CDR3 loop is CASSLQGIDSYEQYF. As DNA, the CDR3 is TGTGCCAGCAGTTTACAGGGAATCGACTCCTACGAGCAGTACTTC.